This T cell receptor beta chain was recorded in a study of PD-1 blockade in classical Hodgkin lymphoma (dated by TCRdb to the early 2020s). About the study as a whole: Nivolumab dosing was 3 mg/kg intravenously every 2 weeks, continuing until either disease progression or unacceptable toxicity. To define a peripheral blood immune signature of response to PD-1 blockade in classical Hodgkin lymphoma, the study combined TCR beta sequencing with CyTOF. Broader findings and caveats from the paper: By C4D1, a significant rise was seen in CD4+ TCR diversity but not in CD8+ TCR diversity (p=0.0027 vs p=0.16), and the rise was most apparent among complete responders (p=0.02). Diversity was lower in patients who began nivolumab less than 1 year after ASCT, so these patients were left out of later analyses to avoid confounding by immune reconstitution. Baseline TCR diversity was reported as lower in newly diagnosed patients than in healthy donors, and lower still in relapsed/refractory patients. The study covered only a single clinical trial cohort, and the causes of the repertoire differences, possibly disease activity or prior therapy, were still not defined. Trial patients with a complete response had baseline diversity similar to that of newly diagnosed patients, while partial responders and progressors had significantly lower diversity.

The junction shows trimming of 5 bases on V and 2 bases on J, and the gene matches do not reach 5 bases of it. The CDR3 sequence holds 16 residues, the cysteine and phenylalanine included. The read is trimmed to its CDR3 DNA, 48 bases read in frame from base 1. According to the germline V gene (reference sequence), CDR1 reads SEHNR and CDR2 reads FQNEAQ. The time point label of this sample denotes: cycle 2 day 1 (C2D1) of nivolumab. Every trial patient had relapsed following autologous stem cell transplantation, and prior brentuximab vedotin exposure was what differed among cohorts A, B and C. A total of 50 to 70 patients with relapsed/refractory classical Hodgkin lymphoma made up the trial cohort, and each patient's best overall response was complete response, partial response or progressive disease. Trial patients were treated with single-agent nivolumab in the multi-cohort phase II CheckMate 205 trial. An independent review committee assessed best overall response by applying the 2007 International Working Group response criteria. Trial PBMCs were collected immediately before nivolumab initiation (C1D1) and during therapy at cycle 2 day 1 and cycle 4 day 1. Peripheral blood was collected in 8 mL Vacutainer Cell Preparation Tubes, from which PBMCs were isolated by centrifugation and then cryopreserved.

The Qiagen DNeasy kit was used to extract genomic DNA from unsorted PBMCs and from the negatively selected CD4+ and CD8+ fractions. TCR beta CDR3 regions were amplified by immunoSEQ multiplex PCR using primers annealing to V and J segments. A synthetic immune receptor repertoire was used to minimize amplification bias, and any remaining bias was removed computationally after sequencing. The authors processed their data as follows. Repertoire diversity was quantified as the Shannon entropy index using custom Python scripts. Unsorted, CD4+ and CD8+ repertoires were analyzed separately, except in combined analyses where CD4+ and CD8+ sequences were merged in silico. A clone counted as expanded when the clone's frequency after treatment rose at least 2-fold relative to C1D1, and clones undetected at baseline were given a pseudocount of 0.5. Clones with 0 or 1 copy at C1D1 were defined as singleton clones, while clones with 2 or more copies were defined as non-singleton clones. Clones expanded in unsorted samples were labelled as CD4+, CD8+ or unknown by matching protein sequences in sorted samples from the same patient. Diversity changes from C1D1 to C4D1 were tested in paired samples using Wilcoxon tests. TCRdb provides this immuneACCESS table in a form limited to in-frame rearrangements. Some clones are lacking; in checked studies, under half of them reflect an unresolved V gene, and why the rest are absent is not known. The V and J calls and clone size were taken over from that table, and D and trimming were inferred from the DNA. The table for this sample lists 45,000 to 50,000 clones; about three quarters of them were counted only once. Over 20% of the sample goes to the ten largest clones.

Points on this clone: The antigen it binds to is not known. Within one base of it there is no much larger clone, and no base qualities were kept. This specimen includes other DNA sequences encoding the same CDR3.

This receptor was obtained from a human donor with classical Hodgkin lymphoma. The sequencing used peripheral blood mononuclear cells (PBMCs), collected before the second cycle of nivolumab. The V gene is TRBV7-9 and the J gene is TRBJ2-5, with TRBD2 identical over 13 junction bases. The nucleotides are TGTGCCAGCAGCCCGAGACTAGCGGGAGGACAAGAGACCCAGTACTTC. Translated, it gives CASSPRLAGGQETQYF.